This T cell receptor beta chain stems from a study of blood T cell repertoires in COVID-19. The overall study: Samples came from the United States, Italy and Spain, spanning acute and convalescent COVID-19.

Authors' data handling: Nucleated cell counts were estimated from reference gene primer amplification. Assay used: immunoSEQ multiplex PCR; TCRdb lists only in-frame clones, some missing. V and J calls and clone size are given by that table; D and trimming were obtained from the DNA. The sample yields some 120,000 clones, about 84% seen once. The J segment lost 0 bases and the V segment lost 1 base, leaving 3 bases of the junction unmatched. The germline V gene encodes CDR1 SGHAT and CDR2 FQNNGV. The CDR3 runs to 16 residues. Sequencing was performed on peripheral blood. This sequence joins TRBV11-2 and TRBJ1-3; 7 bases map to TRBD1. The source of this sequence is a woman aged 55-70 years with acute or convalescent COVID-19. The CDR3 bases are TGTGCCAGCAGCTTAGCAGGGGGGATCTCTGGAAACACCATATATTTT. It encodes CASSLAGGISGNTIYF.